Here is one TCR beta chain with its context. No antigen is known for it. These data belong to a study of T cell responses to AZD1222 COVID-19 vaccine. Findings of the study overall: Among the donors, most were white British and more were female, and clonal diversity was possibly underestimated. Vaccine-related CD4 TCRs covered spike, predominating at 160-218 and 743-854. Only six or seven AZD1222 recipients tested seropositive at baseline. Rises in breadth and depth of Spike-specific TCRs came after two AZD1222 doses.

V lost 2 bases and J lost 4, with 11 bases in between. Per the germline V gene, CDR1 is MDHEN and CDR2 is SYDVKM. This CDR3 has 14 amino acids. Only in-frame clones appear in the TCRdb table, and some are missing; sequencing was by immunoSEQ multiplex PCR. The sample holds over 110,000 clones, 85% to 95% seen once. Specimen: peripheral blood, collected after recovery from COVID-19. This receptor was identified in an adult who had recovered from COVID-19. The V call is TRBV28, the J call TRBJ1-2; weak D call: TRBD1 (5 bases). The DNA of the CDR3 is TGTGCCAGCAGTTTAACGGCAGGGCTCTATGGCTACACCTTC. Translating gives CASSLTAGLYGYTF.